These 22 T cell receptor beta chains were all obtained from the same sample, sequenced in a study of T cells after yellow fever vaccination. A single record per CDR3 protein comes from TCRdb applying MiXCR to the 5' RACE reads. This table has hundreds of thousands of distinct CDR3 sequences, about 7.8% appearing once. The source was PBMCs, collected 35 to 50 days after the first yellow fever vaccination. Source of these receptors: a man aged 18 to 30 who received the YFV17D yellow fever vaccine.

V is TRBV3-1 and J is TRBJ1-6, with no clear D. Germline V gives CDR1 LGHDT, CDR2 YNNKEL (reference sequence). With 1 base removed from V and 8 bases from J, the gap between germline ends came to 6 bases. CDR3 length: 13 amino acids. CDR3 protein: CASSQVRDSPLHF. In DNA form, the CDR3 reads TGTGCCAGCAGCCAAGTGAGGGATTCACCCCTCCACTTT.

This clonotype was detected a few times. The V call is TRBV2, the J call TRBJ2-4; D is undetermined. The V end was cut by 4 bases, the J end by 0 bases, with 7 bases between. From germline, CDR1 is SNHLY and CDR2 FYNNEI. CDR3 length: 14 residues. CDR3 sequence reads: CASSVATAKNIQYF. CDR3 coding DNA: TGTGCCAGCAGTGTGGCTACAGCCAAAAACATTCAGTACTTC.

This clonotype was seen repeatedly, ten times or more. The J gene is TRBJ1-4, the V gene TRBV14, with a possible D match to TRBD1 (5 bases). V was trimmed by 4 bases and J by 10 bases, leaving 13 bases between them. This CDR3 has 13 residues. Per the germline V gene, CDR1 is SGHDN and CDR2 is FVKESK. CDR3 DNA sequence: TGTGCCAGCAGCCCGACAGTTACCGGAAAACTGTTTTTT. Encoded protein: CASSPTVTGKLFF. Full variable domain (rest looked up from reference TRBV14 and TRBJ1-4): EAGVTQFPSHSVIEKGQTVTLRCDPISGHDNLYWYRRVMGKEIKFLLHFVKESKQDESGMPNNRFLAERTGGTYSTLKVQPAELEDSGVYFCASSPTVTGKLFFGSGTQLSVL.

There are many counts of this clonotype. This chain connects TRBV11-1 to TRBJ1-6; 8 bases align to TRBD1. V shed 4 bases and J 6 bases; nucleotides not matched to a gene: 8. Per the germline V gene, CDR1 is SGHAT and CDR2 is FQDESV (reference sequence). The CDR3 spans 16 residues. CDR3 loop: CASSSGQGVTNSPLHF. CDR3 coding DNA: TGTGCCAGCAGCTCCGGACAGGGTGTAACTAATTCACCCCTCCACTTT.

This chain joins TRBV10-3 and TRBJ2-5; 16 bases are shared with TRBD2. CDR1 and CDR2 from the germline V gene are ENHRY and SYGVKD. CDR3 size: 14 residues. The V gene end was trimmed by 2 bases and the J gene end by 10 bases; junction bases not matched to a gene: 1. The chain's CDR3 is CAISEGTSGGVQYF. The CDR3 DNA reads as TGTGCCATCAGTGAGGGGACTAGCGGGGGGGTCCAGTACTTC.

CDR3 DNA: TGCGCCAGCAGCTTGGGGTTCCGGGCCATGAACACTGAAGCTTTCTTT. Translating gives CASSLGFRAMNTEAFF. The chain combines TRBV5-1 with TRBJ1-1; D is unclear. V was trimmed by 0 bases and J by 0 bases, leaving 12 bases between them. The germline CDR1 and CDR2 sequences are SGHRS and YFSETQ. The CDR3 runs to 16 residues.

In this sample, this clonotype turned up a few times. The rearrangement links TRBV7-3 to TRBJ2-7; D unresolved. CDR3 length equals 13 residues. The V gene lost 4 bases and the J gene lost 2 bases, with 9 bases spanning the gap. Germline V CDR1 and CDR2: SGHTA, FQGTGA. The CDR3 DNA follows: TGTGCCAGCAGCTCATACCCAGCCTACGAGCAGTACTTC. Translating it yields CASSSYPAYEQYF.

This sequence joins TRBV5-8 and TRBJ2-3, with D tentatively TRBD2 (6 bases). Trimming took 1 base from V and 0 from J, leaving 15 bases between them. Germline V gives CDR1 SGHTS, CDR2 YDEGEE. This CDR3 is built from 17 residues. The CDR3 sequence is CASSLSSGYASTDTQYF. The CDR3 nucleotides read TGTGCCAGCAGCTTGTCGAGCGGGTATGCTAGCACAGATACGCAGTATTTT.

At least ten counts were recorded for this clonotype. This chain uses TRBV6-2 or TRBV6-3 with TRBJ1-1, with TRBD1 identical over 7 bases. From germline, CDR1 is MNHEY and CDR2 SVGEGT. With V trimmed by 4 bases and J by 1 base, 3 bases remained unmatched. The CDR3 spans 14 residues. The CDR3 region has the DNA TGTGCCAGCAGTTTCCGACAGGGGAACACTGAAGCTTTCTTT. It specifies CASSFRQGNTEAFF.

The chain has TRBV4-2 and TRBJ1-3, with 7 bases aligning to TRBD1. The germline CDR1 and CDR2 sequences are LGHNA and YNFKEQ. The CDR3 sequence is 15 residues long. With V trimmed by 1 base and J by 0 bases, 0 bases remained unmatched. The DNA of the CDR3 is TGTGCCAGCAGCCAAGGGGACAGCTCTGGAAACACCATATATTTT. It encodes CASSQGDSSGNTIYF.

The chain uses TRBV5-5 and TRBJ1-2; D perhaps matches TRBD1 (5 bases). The ends were cut back, 4 bases at V and 7 bases at J, with 14 bases in the middle. This CDR3 comprises 13 residues. The V gene's germline CDR1 is SGHKS and CDR2 YYEKEE (reference sequence). The CDR3 DNA sequence: TGTGCCAGCAGCACCTGGAGGGGCGGTGGCTACACCTTC. This sequence encodes CASSTWRGGGYTF.

This clonotype occurred a few times. This chain joins TRBV25-1 and TRBJ2-5, with D possibly being TRBD1 or TRBD2 (5 bases each). The CDR3 runs to 14 residues. Germline V gene lookup returns CDR1 MGHDK and CDR2 SYGVNS. V was pared by 3 bases and J by 3 bases, with 11 bases between. The DNA for the CDR3 is TGTGCCAGCAGTGACCGGGACGGAAAAGAGACCCAGTACTTC. This encodes CASSDRDGKETQYF. The variable domain in full, with the rest retrieved from reference TRBV25-1 and TRBJ2-5, is EADIYQTPRYLVIGTGKKITLECSQTMGHDKMYWYQQDPGMELHLIHYSYGVNSTEKGDLSSESTVSRIRTEHFPLTLESARPSHTSQYLCASSDRDGKETQYFGPGTRLLVL.

The chain carries TRBV12-3 or TRBV12-4 and TRBJ2-7, with 10 bases identical to TRBD1. There are 14 residues in the CDR3. With V trimmed by 6 bases and J by 3 bases, 5 bases remained unmatched. The CDR3 spells CASSSGTGVYEQYV. The CDR3 bases are TGTGCCAGCAGCTCCGGGACAGGGGTCTACGAGCAGTACGTC.

The gene calls are TRBV7-2 and TRBJ2-3; D may be TRBD2 (6 bases). The CDR3 consists of 16 residues. The V gene's germline CDR1 is SGHTA and CDR2 FQGNSA. V shed 4 bases and J shed 4 bases, with 18 bases lying between them. The CDR3 DNA sequence: TGTGCCAGCAGCTCCCAAGGATCGGGGGAGCCAGATACGCAGTATTTT. Its translation: CASSSQGSGEPDTQYF.

V usage is TRBV12-3 or TRBV12-4 and J usage is TRBJ1-5; no clear D. The CDR3 contains 14 residues. Trimming removed 5 bases at V and 5 bases at J, with 13 bases between. CDR3 amino acids: CASSLEGNHQPQHF. CDR3 bases: TGTGCCAGCAGTCTGGAGGGTAACCATCAGCCCCAGCATTTT.

This clonotype was observed a few times. For the CDR3, the DNA is TGCGCCAGCACCAAAGGGGCTAGCGGGGGTGACAATGAGCAGTTCTTC. Translation gives CASTKGASGGDNEQFF. The chain couples TRBV5-1 to TRBJ2-1, with 10 bases matching TRBD2. The CDR3 consists of 16 residues. Per the germline V gene, CDR1 is SGHRS and CDR2 is YFSETQ. V lost 6 bases to trimming and J lost 5 bases; unmatched junction nucleotides: 11.

This clonotype appeared many times. The chain employs TRBV28 and TRBJ2-4; D is unresolved. Trimming stripped 5 bases from V and 6 bases from J, with 8 bases between. The CDR3 is made up of 12 amino acids. Germline V gene sequence: CDR1 MDHEN, CDR2 SYDVKM. CDR3 bases: TGTGCCAGCAGTGGGAACATAAACATTCAGTACTTC. Translating it yields CASSGNINIQYF.

The chain joins TRBV10-3 to TRBJ1-6, with a weak D call TRBD1 (5 bases). The CDR3 is 14 amino acids. The V gene lost 8 bases and the J gene lost 7 bases, with 15 bases spanning the gap. Germline loops: CDR1 ENHRY, CDR2 SYGVKD. The CDR3 nucleotides read TGTGCCATCGGGGGTGGAGGGGCCAATTCACCCCTCCACTTT. As protein: CAIGGGGANSPLHF.

This clonotype has more than one count but fewer than ten. The rearrangement links TRBV25-1 to TRBJ1-2; 7 bases map to TRBD1. This CDR3 contains 13 residues. Germline V gene lookup returns CDR1 MGHDK and CDR2 SYGVNS. The junction had 7 bases not matched to a gene; V was cut back by 6 bases and J by 6 bases. This CDR3 reads CASRKQGTDGYTF. The CDR3 nucleotides are TGTGCCAGCAGAAAACAGGGGACGGATGGCTACACCTTC.

The chain combines TRBV5-5 with TRBJ2-1; 7 positions agree with TRBD1. CDR3 length equals 15 residues. The germline gives CDR1 SGHKS, CDR2 YYEKEE (reference sequence). V gave up 3 bases and J gave up 0 bases; unmatched junction bases: 3. CDR3 protein: CASSSRDSSYNEQFF. CDR3 DNA: TGTGCCAGCAGCTCCCGGGACAGCTCCTACAATGAGCAGTTCTTC.

This chain joins TRBV6-2 or TRBV6-3 and TRBJ2-7; D possibly matches TRBD1 or TRBD2 (5 bases each). The V gene's germline CDR1 is MNHEY and CDR2 SVGEGT. V was clipped by 2 bases and J by 7 bases, with 12 bases between them. The CDR3 spans 13 residues. The DNA for the CDR3 is TGTGCCAGCAGTTACGGGACGGTTGGGGAGCAGTACGTC. Residues: CASSYGTVGEQYV.

This chain links TRBV4-1 with TRBJ2-3; a weak D match, TRBD1 (5 bases). The CDR3 contains 16 residues. Trimming shortened V by 0 bases and J by 2 bases, and 12 bases separated the two germline ends. The germline CDR1 and CDR2 sequences are MGHRA and YSYEKL. CDR3 nucleotides: TGCGCCAGCAGCCAAGATCAGGGCGGCCACACAGATACGCAGTATTTT. This encodes CASSQDQGGHTDTQYF.